This T cell receptor beta chain was recorded in a study of blood T cell repertoires in COVID-19. For the study at large: There were acute and convalescent COVID-19 samples, and they came from the United States, Italy and Spain. T cells, B-cell-depleted T cells, or PBMCs provided the cDNA or gDNA that served as material.

Exposed enrollees had met someone with a PCR-confirmed or clinician-diagnosed COVID-19 case at some point within the 2 weeks before study entry. This clone was picked up one time. Using immunoSEQ multiplex PCR, the repertoire was profiled, and TCRdb retains in-frame clones only, with some absent. The table has about 430,000 clones, more than 70% seen once. Germline assignment: CDR1 SGDLS and CDR2 YYNGEE. The ends lost 3 bases at V and 6 bases at J; junction bases unmatched: 7. This CDR3 region has 15 residues. This receptor was identified in a woman younger than 35 who had been exposed to COVID-19. The rearrangement links TRBV9 to TRBJ1-5, with 9 bases that match TRBD1. Specimen: PBMCs or T cells enriched from blood (not recorded which). This CDR3 reads CASSGYRGHGQPQHF. The DNA of the CDR3 is TGTGCCAGCAGCGGATACAGGGGGCACGGTCAGCCCCAGCATTTT.